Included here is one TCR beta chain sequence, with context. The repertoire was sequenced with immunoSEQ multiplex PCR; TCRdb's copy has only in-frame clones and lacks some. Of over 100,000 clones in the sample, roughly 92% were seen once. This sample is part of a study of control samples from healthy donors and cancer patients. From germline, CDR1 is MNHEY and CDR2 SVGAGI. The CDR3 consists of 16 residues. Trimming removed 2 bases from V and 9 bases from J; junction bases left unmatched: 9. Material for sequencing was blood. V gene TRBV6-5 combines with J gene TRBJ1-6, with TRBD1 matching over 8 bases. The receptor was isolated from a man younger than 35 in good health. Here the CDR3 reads CASSYPRTGGSSPLHF. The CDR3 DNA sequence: TGTGCCAGCAGTTACCCCCGAACAGGGGGTTCTTCACCCCTCCACTTT.